The rows below give T cell receptor beta chains drawn from one sample of a study of CD8+CD57+ T cells in acquired aplastic anemia. TCRdb itself ran the reads through MiXCR, one entry per CDR3 protein. The sample includes 150,000 to 200,000 distinct CDR3 sequences, nearly 50% of them seen just once. Sequencing input: sorted CD4+, CD8+, or CD8+CD57+ T cells (not recorded which) from PBMCs. All receptors come from a human donor with aplastic anemia. CDR3s include the opening cysteine and the closing phenylalanine or tryptophan. D genes are given only for firm matches. Clone size is shown for a subset of rows, as once, few, many or a class of expanded clone.

>TRBJ1-2|-|-|TRBV28
TGTGCCAGCAGTTATTCTTGGGCCAGTGGCTACACCTTC
CASSYSWASGYTF
>TRBJ2-1|-|-|TRBV6-1
TGTGCCAGCAGTGATCTCGGGGGAACCCGAGGAAGTGAGCAGTTCTTC
CASSDLGGTRGSEQFF
>TRBJ1-1|-|many|TRBV4-1
TGCGCCAGCAGCCAACCACAGATGAACACTGAAGCTTTCTTT
CASSQPQMNTEAFF
>TRBJ2-5|-|few|TRBV7-8
TGTGCCAGCAGCTTACTCCCTTGGGGGGCTCAGTACCAAGAGACCCAGTACTTC
CASSLLPWGAQYQETQYF
>TRBJ1-2|-|many|TRBV15
TGTGCCACCAGCAGAGAATGGACAGAGTATGGCTACACCTTC
CATSREWTEYGYTF
>TRBJ2-3|-|many|TRBV7-9
TGTGCCAGCAGCCCCGGACAGACAAGCACAGATACGCAGTATTTT
CASSPGQTSTDTQYF
>TRBJ1-2|-|many|TRBV7-2
TGTGCCAGCAGCGTGGACGGCCTCTATGGCTACACCTTC
CASSVDGLYGYTF
>TRBJ2-7|TRBD2|-|TRBV19
TGTGCCAGTAGTATGGGACTAGCGGGACTCTACGAGCAGTACTTC
CASSMGLAGLYEQYF
>TRBJ1-3|-|many|TRBV12-3/TRBV12-4
TGTGCCAGCAGGCAGGGCTCTGGAAACACCATATATTTT
CASRQGSGNTIYF
>TRBJ2-5|-|few|TRBV24-1
TGTGCCACCAGTACAGGAGTTCAAGAGACCCAGTACTTC
CATSTGVQETQYF